These 27 T cell receptor beta chains originate from one sample sequenced in a study of identical twins. TCRdb re-called the 5' RACE reads with MiXCR, one entry per CDR3 protein. The sample has hundreds of thousands of distinct CDR3 sequences, 15% to 20% seen once; the top ten hold around 14%. This sample was shared with a second study, whose subject was T cells expressing NK-cell markers.

The sequenced sample consisted of PBMCs. The receptors were gathered from a woman between 18 and 29 years old in good health.

This clonotype was found a few times. The genes are TRBV20-1 and TRBJ2-4; D perhaps matches TRBD2 (7 bases). This CDR3 comprises 14 residues. Germline values: CDR1 DFQATT, CDR2 SNEGSKA (reference sequence). Trimming stripped 7 bases from V and 8 bases from J, with 21 bases between. The CDR3 coding sequence is TGCAGTGTCCCCATCTTCAGGGGAGGGGACATTCAGTACTTC. This translates into CSVPIFRGGDIQYF.

The chain has TRBV7-8 and TRBJ2-1; D unresolved. The CDR3 covers 13 residues. Germline CDR1 SGHVS, CDR2 FQNEAQ. The V end lost 7 bases, the J end lost 3 bases, and 10 bases lay between the germline ends. The CDR3 nucleotides read TGTGCCAGCACCCCCCGGATCTACAATGAGCAGTTCTTC. Translated, it gives CASTPRIYNEQFF.

This clonotype was counted ten times or more. The V call is TRBV7-8, the J call TRBJ2-3, with unresolved D. Trimming removed 5 bases from V and 7 bases from J, with 16 bases in between. Germline V lookup: CDR1 SGHVS, CDR2 FQNEAQ. The CDR3 contains 14 residues. Here the CDR3 DNA reads TGTGCCAGCAGCGCTAGAGGAGCGAGGCATACGCAGTATTTT. It translates to CASSARGARHTQYF.

This chain links TRBV24-1 with TRBJ2-7; 7 nucleotides align to TRBD1. V was clipped by 12 bases and J by 3 bases; unmatched bases: 16. The CDR3 covers 15 residues. In germline, CDR1 is KGHDR, CDR2 SFDVKD. For the CDR3, the DNA is TGTGCCCACATGGACCGCCCAGGACAGGTCTACGAGCAGTACTTC. It encodes CAHMDRPGQVYEQYF.

This clonotype was counted between two and nine times. The J gene is TRBJ2-1, the V gene TRBV10-3; D is uncertain. The V end was cut by 8 bases, the J end by 6 bases, with 20 bases between. Germline-derived CDR1 and CDR2 are ENHRY and SYGVKD. CDR3 length: 15 residues. The DNA for the CDR3 is TGTGCCATCTGGGGTTCCGGGCTCTCGACCAATGAGCAGTTCTTC. It specifies CAIWGSGLSTNEQFF.

The table lists this clonotype with a few counts. The V gene is TRBV15, the J gene TRBJ1-5; no reliable D call. The CDR3 length is 16 residues. The ends were cut back, 0 bases at V and 6 bases at J, with 15 bases in the middle. CDR1 and CDR2 from the germline V gene are LNHNV and YYDKDF (reference sequence). In DNA, the CDR3 is TGTGCCACCAGCAGAGATTTCAGTTCAGGTGGTCAGCCCCAGCATTTT. Amino acids: CATSRDFSSGGQPQHF.

This clonotype was found a few times. The chain links TRBV7-9 to TRBJ2-7, with TRBD1 matching over 7 bases. This CDR3 spans 13 amino acids. Trimming took 5 bases from V and 4 from J; bases not matched to a gene: 5. Germline-derived CDR1 and CDR2 are SEHNR and FQNEAQ (reference sequence). The CDR3 reads CASSPTGKYEQYF. The CDR3 coding sequence is TGTGCCAGCAGCCCGACAGGGAAGTACGAGCAGTACTTC.

This clonotype was seen more than once but under ten times. This sequence joins TRBV7-3 and TRBJ1-2; D is perhaps TRBD1 (5 bases). Germline V CDR1 and CDR2: SGHTA, FQGTGA. Trimming pared 0 bases from V and 6 bases from J, leaving 20 bases between. This CDR3 has 17 residues. CDR3 region: CASSLTPIGEGINGYTF. In DNA, the CDR3 is TGTGCCAGCAGCTTAACCCCCATTGGGGAGGGGATAAATGGCTACACCTTC.

Many counts were recorded for this clonotype. This chain connects TRBV5-1 to TRBJ2-2; perhaps TRBD2 as D (6 bases). Germline assignment: CDR1 SGHRS and CDR2 YFSETQ. The CDR3 totals 14 residues. The V gene lost 0 bases and the J gene lost 4 bases, with 7 bases spanning the gap. CDR3 nucleotides: TGCGCCAGCAGCTTGGACGGGGGCACCGGGGAGCTGTTTTTT. Translation gives CASSLDGGTGELFF.

This clonotype showed up just a few times. The rearrangement joins TRBV20-1 to TRBJ1-1; TRBD1 agrees at 9 bases. The CDR3 extends over 14 amino acids. Germline loops: CDR1 DFQATT, CDR2 SNEGSKA (reference sequence). The J segment lost 4 bases and the V segment lost 5 bases, leaving 8 bases of the junction unmatched. The CDR3 loop reads CSAVHRGQGTEAFF. As DNA, the CDR3 is TGCAGTGCTGTACACAGGGGGCAAGGCACTGAAGCTTTCTTT.

The table lists this clonotype with a few counts. CDR3 sequence reads: CASSRTGSANEQYF. The CDR3, as DNA: TGTGCCAGCAGTCGGACAGGGTCGGCCAATGAGCAGTACTTC. V gene TRBV7-3 combines with J gene TRBJ2-7, with TRBD1 matching 8 bases. The V and J ends lost 6 bases and 7 bases, in that order; junction bases with no gene match: 11. This CDR3 spans 14 amino acids. The germline gives CDR1 SGHTA, CDR2 FQGTGA.

This sequence joins TRBV5-1 and TRBJ2-3; 8 bases match TRBD2. This CDR3 has 16 amino acids. CDR1 SGHRS and CDR2 YFSETQ come from the germline V gene. V shed 0 bases, J shed 2 bases, and the junction held 5 bases outside the gene matches. The CDR3 region is CASSLGAGESTDTQYF. The CDR3 coding sequence is TGCGCCAGCAGCTTGGGAGCGGGGGAGTCCACAGATACGCAGTATTTT. Complete variable domain (other parts from reference TRBV5-1 and TRBJ2-3): KAGVTQTPRYLIKTRGQQVTLSCSPISGHRSVSWYQQTPGQGLQFLFEYFSETQRNKGNFPGRFSGRQFSNSRSEMNVSTLELGDSALYLCASSLGAGESTDTQYFGPGTRLTVL.

This clonotype has just a few counts. The V call is TRBV6-1, the J call TRBJ2-7, with 7 bases matching TRBD1. V lost 5 bases and J lost 0; bases outside the gene matches: 4. This CDR3 comprises 14 residues. CDR1 and CDR2 (germline): MNHNS, SASEGT. The CDR3 sequence is CASSRDRDSYEQYF. The DNA for the CDR3 is TGTGCCAGCAGTCGAGACAGGGACTCCTACGAGCAGTACTTC.

The gene calls are TRBV5-1 and TRBJ1-1; D is perhaps TRBD1 (6 bases). Germline V gives CDR1 SGHRS, CDR2 YFSETQ. The CDR3 is made up of 13 amino acids. Trimming took off 2 bases at V and 10 bases at J, with 15 bases between the two ends. The CDR3 DNA follows: TGCGCCAGCAGCTTAACAGGGAAACCATCAGCTTTCTTT. Encoded protein: CASSLTGKPSAFF.

The chain links TRBV11-2 to TRBJ2-3, with 8 positions matching TRBD1. The length of the CDR3 is 16 residues. Germline V gene data show CDR1 as SGHAT and CDR2 as FQNNGV. V lost 2 bases, J lost 2 bases, and 6 bases stayed unmatched. The CDR3 DNA reads as TGTGCCAGCAGCTTAAGAATGCAGGGGGCCACAGATACGCAGTATTTT. It encodes CASSLRMQGATDTQYF.

The chain is built from TRBV6-2 or TRBV6-3 and TRBJ2-5; D call uncertain. The CDR3 has 14 amino acids. With 6 bases removed from V and 0 bases from J, the gap between germline ends came to 11 bases. CDR1 is MNHEY, CDR2 SVGEGT, per germline. CDR3 in amino acids: CASRKRQYQETQYF. The CDR3 bases are TGTGCCAGCAGAAAACGGCAATACCAAGAGACCCAGTACTTC.

This clonotype was counted at least ten times. This chain connects TRBV20-1 to TRBJ2-5, with 9 bases that match TRBD2. CDR3 size: 15 residues. The V gene end was trimmed by 2 bases and the J gene end by 2 bases; junction bases not matched to a gene: 6. Per germline, CDR1 DFQATT and CDR2 SNEGSKA (reference sequence). The CDR3 spells CSARRASGDQETQYF. The CDR3, as DNA: TGCAGTGCTAGAAGGGCTAGCGGGGATCAAGAGACCCAGTACTTC.

V usage is TRBV10-3 and J usage is TRBJ2-7, with D hard to call. CDR1 ENHRY and CDR2 SYGVKD come from the germline V gene. V was clipped by 6 bases and J by 2 bases, with 14 bases between them. CDR3 length: 14 amino acids. CDR3 nucleotide sequence: TGTGCCATCAGCGTCTACACGGGCGCCTACGAGCAGTACTTC. Amino acid sequence: CAISVYTGAYEQYF.

This clonotype was counted many times. The chain uses TRBV7-9 and TRBJ2-7; no definite D call. The germline V gene encodes CDR1 SEHNR and CDR2 FQNEAQ (reference sequence). Trimming cost V 3 bases and J 5 bases, with 8 bases left between them. CDR3 length: 12 residues. This chain's CDR3 is CASSFGRNEQYF. For the CDR3, the DNA is TGTGCCAGCAGCTTCGGCAGAAACGAGCAGTACTTC.

The CDR3 DNA reads as TGTGCCAGCAGTCTCCGGGACGGGACCTACGAGCAGTACTTC. Its protein is CASSLRDGTYEQYF. The chain carries TRBV27 and TRBJ2-7; D may be TRBD1 or TRBD2 (5 bases each). This CDR3 has 14 amino acids. V was trimmed by 5 bases and J by 2 bases, leaving 13 bases between them. The V gene's germline CDR1 is MNHEY and CDR2 SMNVEV (reference sequence).

This clonotype was observed a few times. The CDR3 spells CASSHWDRGTETQYF. The CDR3 nucleotides are TGCGCCAGCAGCCATTGGGACAGGGGTACGGAGACCCAGTACTTC. The rearrangement uses TRBV4-3 and TRBJ2-5; the match to TRBD1 covers 10 bases. Per germline, CDR1 LGHNA and CDR2 YSLEER. The J segment lost 5 bases and the V segment lost 3 bases, leaving 6 bases of the junction unmatched. There are 15 residues in the CDR3.

This clonotype came up many times. The V call is TRBV5-1, the J call TRBJ1-3; D call uncertain. Per the germline V gene, CDR1 is SGHRS and CDR2 is YFSETQ. The germline V and J ends were trimmed by 0 bases and 2 bases, with 3 bases remaining between them. This CDR3 has 13 amino acids. The DNA of the CDR3 is TGCGCCAGCAGCTTGGATACTGGAAACACCATATATTTT. This sequence encodes CASSLDTGNTIYF. Full variable domain (missing parts from reference TRBV5-1 and TRBJ1-3): KAGVTQTPRYLIKTRGQQVTLSCSPISGHRSVSWYQQTPGQGLQFLFEYFSETQRNKGNFPGRFSGRQFSNSRSEMNVSTLELGDSALYLCASSLDTGNTIYFGEGSWLTVV.

This clonotype was recorded at least ten times. The V and J genes are TRBV29-1 and TRBJ1-1; no definite D call. In germline, CDR1 is SQVTM, CDR2 ANQGSEA. This CDR3 has 10 amino acids. V was shortened by 7 bases and J by 5 bases, with 8 bases between the two germline ends. The CDR3 nucleotides read TGCAGCGCCCTGGGGACTGAAGCTTTCTTT. It yields the protein CSALGTEAFF.

There are a few counts of this clonotype. J is TRBJ2-2 and V is TRBV12-5; D could derive from TRBD1 or TRBD2 (5 bases each). V lost 0 bases to trimming and J lost 5 bases, with 13 bases between them. Germline V gives CDR1 LGHNT, CDR2 FRNRAP. This CDR3 is 16 amino acids long. CDR3 region: CASGLVHEGTTGELFF. The DNA of the CDR3 is TGTGCTAGTGGTTTGGTACACGAGGGGACGACCGGGGAGCTGTTTTTT. Based on the CDR3 plus reference TRBV12-5 and TRBJ2-2, the full variable domain is DARVTQTPRHKVTEMGQEVTMRCQPILGHNTVFWYRQTMMQGLELLAYFRNRAPLDDSGMPKDRFSAEMPDATLATLKIQPSEPRDSAVYFCASGLVHEGTTGELFFGEGSRLTVL.

The chain couples TRBV7-6 to TRBJ2-2, with D perhaps being TRBD1 or TRBD2 (5 bases each). The CDR3 runs to 14 residues. The germline gives CDR1 SGHVS, CDR2 FNYEAQ. The ends were cut back, 4 bases at V and 5 bases at J, with 11 bases in the middle. The CDR3 coding sequence is TGTGCCAGCAGCTCGGGACCGACAACCGGGGAGCTGTTTTTT. Protein product: CASSSGPTTGELFF. Variable domain in full (rest from reference TRBV7-6 and TRBJ2-2): GAGVSQSPRYKVTKRGQDVALRCDPISGHVSLYWYRQALGQGPEFLTYFNYEAQQDKSGLPNDRFSAERPEGSISTLTIQRTEQRDSAMYRCASSSGPTTGELFFGEGSRLTVL.

The genes are TRBV20-1 and TRBJ2-7, with 10 bases lining up with TRBD2. CDR1 is DFQATT and CDR2 is SNEGSKA in the germline V gene (reference sequence). J lost 0 bases, V lost 3 bases, and 5 bases had no gene match. This CDR3 has 15 amino acids. The CDR3 DNA reads TGCAGTGCTAGGGGACTAGCGTCATCCTCCTACGAGCAGTACTTC. It translates to CSARGLASSSYEQYF.

This clonotype was counted a few times. The gene calls are TRBV5-8 and TRBJ2-1; a weak D match, TRBD2 (5 bases). Germline V gene sequence: CDR1 SGHTS, CDR2 YDEGEE. V was clipped by 4 bases and J by 0 bases, with 17 bases between them. This CDR3 is 17 amino acids long. The CDR3 nucleotides read TGTGCCAGCAGCCCATGGAGGCGGAAAAGCTCCTACAATGAGCAGTTCTTC. This encodes CASSPWRRKSSYNEQFF. The full variable domain, its missing parts supplied by reference TRBV5-8 and TRBJ2-1, is EAGVTQSPTHLIKTRGQQATLRCSPISGHTSVYWYQQALGLGLQFLLWYDEGEERNRGNFPPRFSGRQFPNYSSELNVNALELEDSALYLCASSPWRRKSSYNEQFFGPGTRLTVL.